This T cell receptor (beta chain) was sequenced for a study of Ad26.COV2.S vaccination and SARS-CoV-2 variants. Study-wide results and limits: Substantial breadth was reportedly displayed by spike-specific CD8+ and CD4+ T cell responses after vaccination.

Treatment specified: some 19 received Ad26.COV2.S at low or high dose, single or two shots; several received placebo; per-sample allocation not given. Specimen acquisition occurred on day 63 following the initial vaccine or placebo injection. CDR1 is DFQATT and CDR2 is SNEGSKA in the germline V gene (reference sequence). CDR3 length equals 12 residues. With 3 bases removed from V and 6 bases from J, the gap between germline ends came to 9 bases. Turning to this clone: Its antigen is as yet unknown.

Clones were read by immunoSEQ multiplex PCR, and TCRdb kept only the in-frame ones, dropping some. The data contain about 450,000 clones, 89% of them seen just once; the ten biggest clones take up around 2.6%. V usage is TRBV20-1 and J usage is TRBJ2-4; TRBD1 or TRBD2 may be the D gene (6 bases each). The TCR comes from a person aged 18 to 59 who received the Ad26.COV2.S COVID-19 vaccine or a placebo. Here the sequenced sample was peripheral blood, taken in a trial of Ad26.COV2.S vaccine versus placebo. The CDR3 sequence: CSASKGGNIQYF. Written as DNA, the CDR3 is TGCAGTGCTAGTAAGGGGGGAAACATTCAGTACTTC.